A selection of T cell receptor beta chains follows, all from one sample in a study of a mutant IDH1 vaccine in newly diagnosed glioma. Antigen specificity for these receptors is unknown. Sequencing was performed with immunoSEQ multiplex PCR; in TCRdb, only in-frame clones are kept and a portion is missing. The data contain 60,000 or so clones, 65% to 90% of them singletons. Sample: PBMCs, taken from a glioma patient whose treatment included an IDH1 peptide vaccine. The receptors were sampled from a woman younger than 35 with glioma. Some clones in this sample may be carry-over from other donors' samples. The CDR3 runs from the conserved cysteine through the conserved F or W. The size field is filled for only some rows; it gives once, few, many or a size class.

v_gene	abundance	j_gene	CDR3aa
TRBV29-1	.	TRBJ2-7	CSVEGTGDSTYEQYF
TRBV4-2	.	TRBJ2-2	CASSQVKREAGELFF
TRBV19	.	TRBJ2-7	CASSIRRGAAAYEQYF
TRBV5-4	once	TRBJ2-5	CASSPGSVQRLQETQYF
TRBV19	.	TRBJ1-1	CASSISRNTEAFF
TRBV18	.	TRBJ2-7	CASSTAPLKQYF
TRBV14	.	TRBJ1-2	CASSQGQGWHGYTF
TRBV18	.	TRBJ1-1	CASSPPGGDSTEAFF
TRBV7-9	.	TRBJ2-7	CASSRGDRGTYEQYF
TRBV29-1	.	TRBJ2-3	CSVSPGPGLDF
TRBV10-3	.	TRBJ2-5	CAISRQGARETQYF
TRBV4-2	.	TRBJ1-6	CASSQEDDTDSPLHF
TRBV5-5	.	TRBJ1-6	CASSSFDRGPNSPLHF
TRBV5-1	.	TRBJ1-4	CASSFYPATGVNEKLFF
TRBV5-4	.	TRBJ1-2	CASSLARSIPTNYGYTF
TRBV5-1	.	TRBJ2-1	CASSRRDTGWFNEQFF
TRBV30	.	TRBJ2-2	CASRQGASTGELFF
TRBV7-2	.	TRBJ1-5	CASSLAGGNQPQHF
TRBV4-1	.	TRBJ2-7	CASSQDPASGAYEQYF
TRBV19	.	TRBJ2-1	CASSPDSLEQFF
TRBV5-4	.	TRBJ2-2	CASSLGGLDTGELFF
TRBV30	.	TRBJ1-3	CAWSFLSGNTIYF
TRBV7-8	.	TRBJ1-5	CASSFGGNQPQHF
TRBV4-1	.	TRBJ2-1	CASSQARASGRYNEQFF
TRBV7-2	.	TRBJ2-6	CASSSRGGEGANVLTF
TRBV15	few	TRBJ1-1	CATSRDDRGRGNTEAFF
TRBV7-2	once	TRBJ2-3	CASSDTSGGASDTQYF
TRBV7-9	.	TRBJ2-7	CASTIDREASYEQYF
TRBV5-1	few	TRBJ1-1	CASSTGYTEAFF
TRBV19	once	TRBJ1-2	CASSIGDRINYGYTF
TRBV4-1	.	TRBJ1-2	CASSRGENYSYTF